These 27 T cell receptor beta chains originate from one sample sequenced in a study of T cell clonality in common variable immunodeficiency. Repertoires were generated with immunoSEQ multiplex PCR, while TCRdb's copy carries only in-frame clones and drops some. In total the sample includes 35,000 to 55,000 clones, none of them seen once. The sequencing sample was made of peripheral blood mononuclear cells. The receptor set was obtained from a person between 18 and 75 years old in good health.

This clone was seen repeatedly, ten times or more. The CDR3 goes on 3 residues after the read ends, and that part is filled in from the germline J gene. The chain links TRBV20-1 to TRBJ1-5; TRBD1 agrees at 10 bases. The CDR3 spans 14 residues. V lost 1 base and J lost 7; bases outside the gene matches: 4. Per the germline V gene, CDR1 is DFQATT and CDR2 is SNEGSKA (reference sequence). The CDR3 protein is CSARAGTGEQPQHF. The covered CDR3 bases are TGCAGTGCTAGAGCCGGGACAGGGGAACAGCCC.

This clone was seen many times. The CDR3 end lies 3 residues beyond the end of the read and is filled in from the germline J gene. The chain uses TRBV7-2 and TRBJ1-1; D remains unclear. V was trimmed by 5 bases and J by 3 bases, leaving 13 bases between them. Per the germline V gene, CDR1 is SGHTA and CDR2 is FQGNSA. There are 14 residues in the CDR3. CDR3 bases read: TGTGCCAGCAGCCCGGGGAAGATTTACACTGAA. Its translation is CASSPGKIYTE. The full CDR3 reads CASSPGKIYTEAFF.

This clone was seen repeatedly, ten times or more. The read falls 3 residues short of the CDR3 end, and the missing part is taken from the germline J gene. The chain links TRBV2 to TRBJ1-2, with TRBD1 matching over 9 bases. Germline V gene sequence: CDR1 SNHLY, CDR2 FYNNEI. V was pared by 7 bases and J by 1 base, with 10 bases of the junction left unmatched. The CDR3 length is 16 residues. The CDR3 spells CASIGDREFHNYGYTF. The part of the CDR3 DNA that was read is TGTGCCAGCATTGGGGACAGGGAGTTTCATAACTATGGC.

This clone was observed many times. Coverage ceases 3 residues before the CDR3 finishes, and the germline J gene fills in the end. The chain is built from TRBV28 and TRBJ2-5, with D tentatively TRBD2 (6 bases). The CDR3 totals 13 residues. V was clipped by 11 bases and J by 5 bases, with 18 bases between them. Germline V gene sequence: CDR1 MDHEN, CDR2 SYDVKM. The covered CDR3 bases are TGTGCCGGAGGGGTGGGCATTGGGGAGACC. Its translation: CAGGVGIGET. The entire CDR3 protein reads CAGGVGIGETQYF.

This clone was seen repeatedly, ten times or more. The CDR3 end is not reached by the read, which stops 3 residues before it; the germline J gene fills it in. The rearrangement joins TRBV7-9 to TRBJ2-3, with TRBD1 identical over 7 bases. The CDR3 length is 15 residues. V trimming: 1 base; J trimming: 3 bases; junction bases outside the gene matches: 4. The germline CDR1 and CDR2 sequences are SEHNR and FQNEAQ (reference sequence). This chain's CDR3 is CASSLGGGWTDTQYF. The DNA read from the CDR3 is TGTGCCAGCAGCTTAGGAGGGGGCTGGACAGATACG.

This clone has at least ten counts. The missing CDR3 end, 3 residues past where the read stops, is filled in from the germline J gene. The V call is TRBV6-1, the J call TRBJ1-2; 7 positions agree with TRBD1. The CDR3 is made up of 12 amino acids. Germline assignment: CDR1 MNHNS and CDR2 SASEGT. The CDR3 spells CASSASGGGYTF. The DNA read from the CDR3 is TGTGCCAGCAGTGCCTCAGGGGGGGGC.

This clone was seen ten or more times. The read is 3 residues too short to cover the CDR3 end, so that end is filled in from the germline J gene. The V call is TRBV13, the J call TRBJ1-2, with D maybe TRBD1 (6 bases). There are 13 residues in the CDR3. Trimming left V 5 bases short and J 6 bases short, with 13 bases between. Germline V CDR1 and CDR2: PRHDT, FYEKMQ (reference sequence). The CDR3: CASSPRGIHGYTF. The CDR3 DNA, read in part, is TGTGCCAGCAGCCCTAGGGGGATCCATGGC.

This clone came up many times. The observed sequence ends 3 residues before the CDR3 terminus, with the missing tail filled in from the germline J gene. The J gene is TRBJ1-6, the V gene TRBV19, with TRBD1 as a possible D gene (6 bases). Deletions cut 6 bases from V and 8 bases from J, with 14 bases between. Germline values: CDR1 LNHDA, CDR2 SQIVND (reference sequence). CDR3 length equals 14 residues. The chain's CDR3 is CASRTTGFYSPLHF. The CDR3 bases that were read are TGTGCCAGTAGAACAACAGGGTTTTATTCACCC.

This clone was seen many times. The sequenced part of the CDR3 DNA is TGCAGTGCTATCCTAGCGGGGGGCTGGTCGCAAGAGACC. Encoded protein: CSAILAGGWSQET. The full CDR3 protein is CSAILAGGWSQETQYF. The genes are TRBV20-1 and TRBJ2-5; 11 positions agree with TRBD2. Coverage ceases 3 residues before the CDR3 finishes, and the germline J gene fills in the end. The V and J ends lost 4 bases and 2 bases, in that order; junction bases with no gene match: 9. The CDR3 sequence is 16 residues long. CDR1 and CDR2 from the germline V gene are DFQATT and SNEGSKA (reference sequence).

In this sample, this clone turned up many times. The read terminates 3 residues before the CDR3 end, so the remaining end is supplied by the germline J gene. This chain joins TRBV20-1 and TRBJ1-2; 8 positions agree with TRBD1. CDR1 and CDR2 from the germline V gene are DFQATT and SNEGSKA (reference sequence). The CDR3 has 14 amino acids. The trim removed 5 bases at V and 2 bases at J, leaving 7 bases unmatched. The CDR3 region is CSAGQGRRNYGYTF. The sequenced part of the CDR3 DNA is TGCAGTGCTGGACAGGGAAGGAGGAACTATGGC.

This clone was observed many times. The read terminates 3 residues ahead of where the CDR3 ends, so the germline J gene completes it. This chain connects TRBV20-1 to TRBJ2-5, with 16 bases fitting TRBD2. CDR3 size: 15 residues. Trimming took 3 bases from V and 4 from J; bases not matched to a gene: 2. Germline V gene sequence: CDR1 DFQATT, CDR2 SNEGSKA (reference sequence). The CDR3 is CSASGTSGGAETQYF. CDR3 DNA (partial): TGCAGTGCTAGCGGGACTAGCGGGGGGGCAGAGACC.

This clone was seen ten or more times. The read is 3 residues too short to cover the CDR3 end, so that end is filled in from the germline J gene. V is TRBV4-1 and J is TRBJ2-5; the match to TRBD1 covers 8 bases. Germline V gene sequence: CDR1 MGHRA, CDR2 YSYEKL. J gave up 5 bases and V 0 bases, and 8 bases lay outside the gene matches. This CDR3 contains 16 residues. The CDR3 bases that were read are TGCGCCAGCAGCCAAGAAGGGACAGGCAAGAGGGAGACC. The encoded protein is CASSQEGTGKRET. The whole CDR3 is CASSQEGTGKRETQYF.

This clone has a count of ten or more. Read data end 3 residues before the CDR3 end; the end is taken from the germline J gene. The chain is built from TRBV4-1 and TRBJ2-1; D ambiguous. The germline V and J ends were trimmed by 1 base and 9 bases, with 7 bases remaining between them. CDR1 and CDR2 (germline): MGHRA, YSYEKL. CDR3 size: 12 residues. CDR3 DNA (partial): TGCGCCAGCAGCCAAGTGGCCTCTGAG. This translates into CASSQVASE. The full-length CDR3 reads as CASSQVASEQFF.

This clone occurred many times. Read data end 3 residues before the CDR3 end; the end is taken from the germline J gene. The gene calls are TRBV5-1 and TRBJ1-5, with D perhaps matching TRBD1 (5 bases). Trimming cost V 4 bases and J 6 bases, with 14 bases left between them. Germline assignment: CDR1 SGHRS and CDR2 YFSETQ. This CDR3 has 14 residues. The CDR3 DNA, read in part, is TGCGCCAGCAGCCCTGGGGCAGGGTTTCAGCCC. Translating it yields CASSPGAGFQP. The full CDR3 protein reads CASSPGAGFQPQHF. The entire variable domain, with the rest obtained from reference TRBV5-1 and TRBJ1-5, is as follows: KAGVTQTPRYLIKTRGQQVTLSCSPISGHRSVSWYQQTPGQGLQFLFEYFSETQRNKGNFPGRFSGRQFSNSRSEMNVSTLELGDSALYLCASSPGAGFQPQHFGDGTRLSIL.

Ten or more counts support this clone. With the read ending 3 residues before the CDR3 end, the germline J gene is used to fill in that end. The rearrangement joins TRBV20-1 to TRBJ2-3, with 8 bases aligning to TRBD2. CDR1 and CDR2 (germline): DFQATT, SNEGSKA (reference sequence). This CDR3 comprises 17 residues. With 0 bases clipped from V and 8 bases from J, the junction kept 16 bases outside the gene matches. The CDR3 loop is CSARDLQAGDGAATQYF. The CDR3 DNA, read in part, is TGCAGTGCTAGAGATCTTCAAGCGGGAGATGGAGCGGCTACG.

In its sample, this clone was seen many times. The sequence runs out 3 residues before the end of the CDR3; the remainder is reconstructed from the germline J gene. J is TRBJ1-5 and V is TRBV5-5, with D unclear. Per the germline V gene, CDR1 is SGHKS and CDR2 is YYEKEE (reference sequence). This CDR3 region has 15 residues. Trimming pared 4 bases from V and 3 bases from J, leaving 14 bases between. The CDR3 DNA, read in part, is TGTGCCAGCAGCGTAGCTGTGGGTTCCAATCAGCCC. Protein sequence: CASSVAVGSNQP. The complete CDR3 protein is CASSVAVGSNQPQHF.

This clone has ten or more counts. The read halts 3 residues ahead of the CDR3 end, with the missing end drawn from the germline J gene. The V gene is TRBV2, the J gene TRBJ1-1; 10 bases map to TRBD1. The CDR3 covers 13 residues. Per the germline V gene, CDR1 is SNHLY and CDR2 is FYNNEI. The CDR3 bases that were read are TGTGCCAGCAGAGGGACAGGGGCCCAAGAA. It codes for CASRGTGAQE. The full CDR3 is CASRGTGAQEAFF.

The table lists this clone with many counts. The read terminates 3 residues ahead of where the CDR3 ends, so the germline J gene completes it. The chain is built from TRBV20-1 and TRBJ2-5; 10 bases match TRBD1. The CDR3 is made up of 14 amino acids. Germline CDR1 DFQATT, CDR2 SNEGSKA (reference sequence). V shed 5 bases and J 0 bases; nucleotides not matched to a gene: 3. The sequenced part of the CDR3 DNA is TGCAGTGCTTGGGACAGGGGTCACCAAGAGACC. Its translation is CSAWDRGHQET. The full CDR3 is CSAWDRGHQETQYF.

This clone occurred many times. The CDR3 goes on 3 residues after the read ends, and that part is filled in from the germline J gene. The V call is TRBV7-9, the J call TRBJ2-7; 10 bases are shared with TRBD2. Germline V gene lookup returns CDR1 SEHNR and CDR2 FQNEAQ (reference sequence). The junction had 5 bases not matched to a gene; V was cut back by 6 bases and J by 0 bases. The CDR3 covers 15 residues. Partial CDR3 DNA: TGTGCCAGCAGTTCTAGCGGGGGAACCTCCTACGAG. Residues: CASSSSGGTSYE. The full CDR3 sequence reads CASSSSGGTSYEQYF.

This clone appeared many times. The CDR3 end lies 3 residues beyond the end of the read and is filled in from the germline J gene. The V call is TRBV28, the J call TRBJ1-1; D possibly corresponds to TRBD1 (6 bases). There are 15 residues in the CDR3. V dropped 7 bases and J dropped 4 bases, with 19 bases sitting between them. In germline, CDR1 is MDHEN, CDR2 SYDVKM. The part of the CDR3 DNA that was read is TGTGCCAGCACCACCTGGGGGGGGCTGGGCACTGAA. It translates to CASTTWGGLGTE. The whole CDR3 sequence is CASTTWGGLGTEAFF.

This clone was detected many times. The read ends 3 residues early relative to the CDR3; the germline J gene fills the gap. The chain has TRBV18 and TRBJ2-7, with TRBD1 as a possible D gene (7 bases). V lost 6 bases and J lost 1, with 16 bases in between. This CDR3 has 15 amino acids. CDR1 is KGHSH and CDR2 is LQKENI in the germline V gene. Incomplete CDR3 DNA: TGTGCCAGCTCCCCTGGAGGGACAGAGTCCTACGAG. This gives the protein CASSPGGTESYE. The whole CDR3 sequence is CASSPGGTESYEQYF.

This clone occurred many times. The CDR3 end is not reached by the read, which stops 3 residues before it; the germline J gene fills it in. The rearrangement links TRBV10-3 to TRBJ2-3; possibly TRBD1 for D (5 bases). Deletions cut 7 bases from V and 2 bases from J, with 13 bases between. The CDR3 has 14 amino acids. Per the germline V gene, CDR1 is ENHRY and CDR2 is SYGVKD. Partial CDR3 DNA: TGTGCCATCAAAGGCAGGGATCTCACAGATACG. Encoded protein: CAIKGRDLTDT. In full, the CDR3 reads CAIKGRDLTDTQYF.

There are many counts of this clone. The read falls 3 residues short of the CDR3 end, and the missing part is taken from the germline J gene. The genes are TRBV10-3 and TRBJ2-7, with 10 bases identical to TRBD1. Trimming cost V 3 bases and J 5 bases; bases outside gene matches: 1. The CDR3 consists of 13 residues. Germline loops: CDR1 ENHRY, CDR2 SYGVKD. This chain's CDR3 is CAISDGTGDEQYF. The CDR3 bases that were read are TGTGCCATCAGTGATGGGACAGGGGACGAG.

This clone was counted ten times or more. The CDR3 loop is CASKDRDSGNTIYF. The sequenced part of the CDR3 DNA is TGTGCCAGCAAAGACAGGGACTCTGGAAACACC. This sequence joins TRBV6-2 or TRBV6-3 and TRBJ1-3; 7 nucleotides match TRBD1. The read falls 3 residues short of the CDR3 end, and the missing part is taken from the germline J gene. Germline CDR1 MNHEY, CDR2 SVGEGT. The V and J ends lost 7 bases and 0 bases, in that order; junction bases with no gene match: 3. CDR3 length: 14 residues.

In this sample, this clone turned up many times. From the germline J gene comes the end of the CDR3, since the read stops 3 residues before it. The chain carries TRBV2 and TRBJ1-1; D not certain. V was pared by 4 bases and J by 1 base, with 10 bases between. Germline CDR1 reads SNHLY; CDR2 reads FYNNEI. This CDR3 is built from 14 residues. The CDR3 is CASSGAGGNTEAFF. CDR3 DNA (partial): TGTGCCAGCAGTGGGGCGGGTGGGAACACTGAA.

The sample holds many counts of this clone. The read terminates 3 residues ahead of where the CDR3 ends, so the germline J gene completes it. The chain carries TRBV20-1 and TRBJ2-7; 9 bases agree with TRBD1. The germline CDR1 and CDR2 sequences are DFQATT and SNEGSKA (reference sequence). The CDR3 has 15 amino acids. V lost 5 bases to trimming and J lost 0 bases; unmatched junction nucleotides: 8. The DNA read from the CDR3 is TGCAGTGCTGTATATCAGACAGGGGGCTCCTACGAG. Amino acid sequence: CSAVYQTGGSYE. In full, the CDR3 is CSAVYQTGGSYEQYF.

This clone was recorded at least ten times. The observed sequence ends 3 residues before the CDR3 terminus, with the missing tail filled in from the germline J gene. J is TRBJ1-4 and V is TRBV2; D is possibly TRBD1 (6 bases). Germline V lookup: CDR1 SNHLY, CDR2 FYNNEI. The CDR3 has 15 residues. Trimming pared 6 bases from V and 6 bases from J, leaving 17 bases between. The covered CDR3 bases are TGTGCCAGCAGCCTACAGGACAGCCGATATGAAAAA. Its translation: CASSLQDSRYEK. The CDR3, in full, reads CASSLQDSRYEKLFF.